Presented here are 20 T cell receptor beta chains from one specimen sequenced in a study of blood T cell repertoires in COVID-19. The table came from immunoSEQ multiplex PCR; TCRdb's copy has only in-frame clones and leaves some out. The sample consists of 250,000 or so clones, around 87% of them appearing once. The sample comprised peripheral blood. Receptors originate from a woman in her thirties or forties who had recovered from COVID-19.

The chain couples TRBV12-3 or TRBV12-4 to TRBJ1-1; TRBD1 agrees at 9 bases. The CDR3 extends over 12 amino acids. The V and J ends lost 6 bases and 6 bases, in that order; junction bases with no gene match: 2. CDR3 sequence (DNA): TGTGCCAGCAGAACAGGGGGCTCTGAAGCTTTCTTT. As protein: CASRTGGSEAFF.

This clone was picked up many times. This rearrangement joins TRBV30 to TRBJ1-2, with D perhaps TRBD1 (6 bases). The CDR3 runs to 20 residues. Germline V lookup: CDR1 GTSNPN, CDR2 SVGIG (reference sequence). Trimming left V 0 bases short and J 3 bases short, with 29 bases between. The CDR3 reads CAWSVRGRGPGRGPYYGYTF. The CDR3 DNA follows: TGTGCCTGGAGTGTACGGGGCAGGGGACCCGGCAGGGGCCCTTACTATGGCTACACCTTC.

V is TRBV28 and J is TRBJ1-1; D is possibly TRBD1 (6 bases). The V end lost 5 bases, the J end lost 0 bases, and 13 bases lay between the germline ends. CDR3 length: 15 residues. Germline V gene sequence: CDR1 MDHEN, CDR2 SYDVKM. The CDR3 sequence is CASSLPGAMNTEAFF. DNA for the CDR3: TGTGCCAGCAGTCTCCCAGGGGCCATGAACACTGAAGCTTTCTTT.

This sequence joins TRBV7-9 and TRBJ2-7; 9 bases fit TRBD1. Trimming took 5 bases from V and 3 from J; bases not matched to a gene: 5. CDR3 length: 14 residues. From germline, CDR1 is SEHNR and CDR2 FQNEAQ (reference sequence). CDR3 residues: CASSPDRGGYEQYF. CDR3 DNA: TGTGCCAGCAGCCCGGACAGGGGAGGCTACGAGCAGTACTTC.

This sequence joins TRBV7-9 and TRBJ1-1; possible D gene TRBD1, 5 bases. Germline CDR1 SEHNR, CDR2 FQNEAQ (reference sequence). The V and J ends lost 5 bases and 4 bases respectively, with 14 bases between them. This CDR3 is built from 14 residues. The CDR3 region is CASSPGVTITEAFF. The CDR3 DNA reads as TGTGCCAGCAGCCCGGGGGTAACAATCACTGAAGCTTTCTTT. Combining the CDR3 with reference TRBV7-9 and TRBJ1-1 gives the whole variable domain DTGVSQNPRHKITKRGQNVTFRCDPISEHNRLYWYRQTLGQGPEFLTYFQNEAQLEKSRLLSDRFSAERPKGSFSTLEIQRTEQGDSAMYLCASSPGVTITEAFFGQGTRLTVV.

The chain recombines TRBV5-4 with TRBJ1-2, with 7 nucleotides matching TRBD1. This CDR3 is built from 15 residues. The J segment lost 7 bases and the V segment lost 4 bases, leaving 13 bases of the junction unmatched. Germline-derived CDR1 and CDR2 are SGHNT and YYREEE (reference sequence). CDR3 nucleotide sequence: TGTGCCAGCAGCCCCGACCTTGGCAGGGGGTCTGGCTACACCTTC. Its protein is CASSPDLGRGSGYTF.

This clone appeared a single time. This sequence joins TRBV29-1 and TRBJ2-1; D is unresolved. Trimming took off 5 bases at V and 4 bases at J, with 9 bases between the two ends. The CDR3 has 12 amino acids. The germline V gene has CDR1 SQVTM and CDR2 ANQGSEA. The CDR3 sequence is CSVRINYNEQFF. The CDR3 nucleotides are TGCAGCGTTCGTATTAATTACAATGAGCAGTTCTTC.

The chain employs TRBV4-3 and TRBJ2-1, with 8 bases fitting TRBD2. Germline V gene sequence: CDR1 LGHNA, CDR2 YSLEER. CDR3 length equals 15 residues. V lost 0 bases to trimming and J lost 9 bases; unmatched junction nucleotides: 7. CDR3 amino acids: CASSQDSGSGAEQFF. The CDR3 DNA reads TGCGCCAGCAGCCAAGATTCTGGTAGCGGGGCTGAGCAGTTCTTC.

V is TRBV5-6 and J is TRBJ2-1, with D possibly being TRBD2 (7 bases). The CDR3 is 17 amino acids. CDR1 and CDR2 from the germline V gene are SGHDT and YYEEEE. The V end lost 3 bases, the J end lost 9 bases, and 25 bases lay between the germline ends. The CDR3 is CASSWAPGRGPPREQFF. CDR3 nucleotide sequence: TGTGCCAGCAGCTGGGCGCCGGGGCGGGGGCCCCCCCGTGAGCAGTTCTTC. Together with reference TRBV5-6 and TRBJ2-1, the CDR3 gives the full variable domain: DAGVTQSPTHLIKTRGQQVTLRCSPKSGHDTVSWYQQALGQGPQFIFQYYEEEERQRGNFPDRFSGHQFPNYSSELNVNALLLGDSALYLCASSWAPGRGPPREQFFGPGTRLTVL.

The rearrangement links TRBV7-9 to TRBJ2-1; the D gene is possibly TRBD1 (5 bases). The CDR3 is made up of 15 amino acids. CDR1 is SEHNR and CDR2 is FQNEAQ in the germline V gene (reference sequence). Trimming shortened V by 5 bases and J by 1 base, and 12 bases separated the two germline ends. The CDR3 DNA reads TGTGCCAGCAGCGCACAGGTCTTTTCCTACAATGAGCAGTTCTTC. Residues: CASSAQVFSYNEQFF. The full variable domain, in which reference TRBV7-9 and TRBJ2-1 provide the parts outside the CDR3, is DTGVSQNPRHKITKRGQNVTFRCDPISEHNRLYWYRQTLGQGPEFLTYFQNEAQLEKSRLLSDRFSAERPKGSFSTLEIQRTEQGDSAMYLCASSAQVFSYNEQFFGPGTRLTVL.

This chain connects TRBV11-2 to TRBJ1-1; D ambiguous. The V end lost 5 bases, the J end lost 3 bases, and 10 bases lay between the germline ends. The CDR3 runs to 13 residues. Germline CDR1 SGHAT, CDR2 FQNNGV. CDR3 residues: CASSRAPDTEAFF. CDR3 in DNA: TGTGCCAGCAGCCGAGCCCCGGACACTGAAGCTTTCTTT. Supplemented by reference TRBV11-2 and TRBJ1-1, the full variable domain reads EAGVAQSPRYKIIEKRQSVAFWCNPISGHATLYWYQQILGQGPKLLIQFQNNGVVDDSQLPKDRFSAERLKGVDSTLKIQPAKLEDSAVYLCASSRAPDTEAFFGQGTRLTVV.

The chain has TRBV13 and TRBJ1-2; D not certain. The V end lost 2 bases, the J end lost 0 bases, and 7 bases lay between the germline ends. CDR1 and CDR2 (germline): PRHDT, FYEKMQ (reference sequence). The CDR3 has 14 residues. CDR3 in amino acids: CASSLMYSNYGYTF. Here the CDR3 DNA reads TGTGCCAGCAGCTTAATGTATTCTAACTATGGCTACACCTTC.

The rearrangement joins TRBV4-1 to TRBJ2-1; D not resolved. The V end was cut by 0 bases, the J end by 4 bases, with 10 bases between. Germline assignment: CDR1 MGHRA and CDR2 YSYEKL. The CDR3 sequence is 15 residues long. CDR3 in DNA: TGCGCCAGCAGCCAAGAGGTGATCAGTTACAATGAGCAGTTCTTC. Its translation: CASSQEVISYNEQFF.

The chain employs TRBV7-7 and TRBJ2-5, with D possibly being TRBD1 (6 bases). Trimming left V 1 base short and J 4 bases short, with 16 bases between. From germline, CDR1 is SSHAT and CDR2 FNYEAQ (reference sequence). This CDR3 has 16 amino acids. CDR3 DNA: TGTGCCAGCAGCTTAGTAGGGCCAGGGGCTAGAGAGACCCAGTACTTC. This codes for CASSLVGPGARETQYF.

V is TRBV12-3 or TRBV12-4 and J is TRBJ1-2; TRBD1 matches at 7 bases. The CDR3 has 12 residues. With V trimmed by 7 bases and J by 8 bases, 7 bases remained unmatched. The DNA of the CDR3 is TGTGCCAGCACTCGGGGGACAGCCGGCTACACCTTC. Translation gives CASTRGTAGYTF.

J is TRBJ1-4 and V is TRBV7-2; D is perhaps TRBD1 (5 bases). The germline V gene encodes CDR1 SGHTA and CDR2 FQGNSA. The CDR3 contains 15 residues. Trimming took off 1 base at V and 7 bases at J, with 13 bases between the two ends. The chain's CDR3 is CASSLGSRVGEKLFF. CDR3 coding DNA: TGTGCCAGCAGCTTAGGGTCCAGGGTGGGTGAAAAACTGTTTTTT.

The chain couples TRBV18 to TRBJ2-7, with TRBD2 matching over 9 bases. V shed 2 bases and J 4 bases; nucleotides not matched to a gene: 9. Germline assignment: CDR1 KGHSH and CDR2 LQKENI. The length of the CDR3 is 16 residues. The CDR3 DNA reads as TGTGCCAGCTCACCAGGGCGGGGGGGCGTTCAGTACGAGCAGTACTTC. Translation gives CASSPGRGGVQYEQYF. The whole variable domain, filled in from reference TRBV18 and TRBJ2-7, reads NAGVMQNPRHLVRRRGQEARLRCSPMKGHSHVYWYRQLPEEGLKFMVYLQKENIIDESGMPKERFSAEFPKEGPSILRIQQVVRGDSAAYFCASSPGRGGVQYEQYFGPGTRLTVT.

The rearrangement links TRBV12-3 or TRBV12-4 to TRBJ1-2, with D possibly being TRBD1 (5 bases). The length of the CDR3 is 12 residues. V was shortened by 7 bases and J by 8 bases, with 14 bases between the two germline ends. The CDR3 DNA sequence: TGTGCCAGCACCCCGGGGGGGAGCGGCTACACCTTC. Encoded protein: CASTPGGSGYTF.

The chain employs TRBV5-1 and TRBJ2-7; 11 nucleotides match TRBD1. The CDR3 is made up of 15 amino acids. With V trimmed by 2 bases and J by 4 bases, 5 bases remained unmatched. Per the germline V gene, CDR1 is SGHRS and CDR2 is YFSETQ. As DNA, the CDR3 is TGCGCCAGCAGCTTAGGGACAGGGGGGAATTACGAGCAGTACTTC. Amino acid sequence: CASSLGTGGNYEQYF.

This chain uses TRBV7-9 with TRBJ1-2; D uncertain. The CDR3 totals 14 residues. V lost 0 bases and J lost 8, with 13 bases in between. Germline assignment: CDR1 SEHNR and CDR2 FQNEAQ (reference sequence). DNA of the CDR3: TGTGCCAGCAGCTTAGCCGGGTCTGCTCGGGGCTACACCTTC. Protein product: CASSLAGSARGYTF.